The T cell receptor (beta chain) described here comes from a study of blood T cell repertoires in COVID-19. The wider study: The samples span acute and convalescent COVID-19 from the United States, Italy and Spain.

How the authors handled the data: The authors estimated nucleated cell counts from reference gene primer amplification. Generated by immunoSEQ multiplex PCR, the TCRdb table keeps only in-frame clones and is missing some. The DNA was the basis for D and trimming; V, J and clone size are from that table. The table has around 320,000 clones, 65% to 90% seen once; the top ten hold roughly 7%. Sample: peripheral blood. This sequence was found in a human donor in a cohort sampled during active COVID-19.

The CDR3 DNA reads as TGTGCCAGCTGGTCCGGAGATCAGCCCCAGCATTTT. Encoded protein: CASWSGDQPQHF. The gene calls are TRBV6-5 and TRBJ1-5; D call uncertain. Germline values: CDR1 MNHEY, CDR2 SVGAGI. The CDR3 is 12 amino acids. V dropped 8 bases and J dropped 5 bases, with 10 bases sitting between them.